This T cell receptor (beta chain) was recorded in a study of T cell responses to AZD1222 COVID-19 vaccine. Study-level results: It should be noted that donors were predominantly white British and more often female, and clonal diversity was possibly underestimated.

Repertoires were generated with immunoSEQ multiplex PCR, while TCRdb's copy carries only in-frame clones and drops some. This sample carries approximately 260,000 clones, 85% to 95% of them seen once, and the ten largest clones take 0.55%. CDR1 and CDR2 from the germline V gene are KGHDR and SFDVKD. This CDR3 region has 14 residues. V was pared by 4 bases and J by 0 bases, with 6 bases between. About this clone: The antigen remains unidentified.

V is TRBV24-1 and J is TRBJ1-5; no reliable D call. Sequencing used peripheral blood, obtained on day 0 of AZD1222 vaccination. This receptor was taken from an adult in good health. The CDR3 DNA sequence: TGTGCCACCAGTGACCTCACTAGCAATCAGCCCCAGCATTTT. Protein sequence: CATSDLTSNQPQHF.